This record concerns one TCR beta chain sequence. Its antigen is unidentified. Looked up from germline, CDR1 is MDHEN and CDR2 is SYDVKM. CDR3 size: 13 residues. Trimming removed 3 bases at V and 1 base at J, with 6 bases between. The donor population consisted of healthy HIV-negative adults with no recent acute infections or vaccinations. Every contributor of samples was a Caucasian grown-up residing in Nashville, Tennessee. The source of the sample is a study of shared clonotypes between healthy human individuals. Regarding the study as a whole: Four donors held about 5% of naive CD4 clonotypes in common.

Using immunoSEQ multiplex PCR, the repertoire was profiled, and TCRdb retains in-frame clones only, with some absent. In the table there are about 2.4 million clones, 93% of which are singletons. The chain is built from TRBV28 and TRBJ1-1; D is unresolved. The TCR originated in a man aged 18-30 years in good health. Some clones in this sample may be carry-over from other donors' samples. The sample taken for sequencing was naive CD4+ T cells from PBMCs. Noted subset: CD45RA+ positively selected. In DNA, the CDR3 is TGTGCCAGCAGTTTCGGGAGGAACACTGAAGCTTTCTTT. It specifies CASSFGRNTEAFF. Full variable domain (remainder filled in from reference TRBV28 and TRBJ1-1): DVKVTQSSRYLVKRTGEKVFLECVQDMDHENMFWYRQDPGLGLRLIYFSYDVKMKEKGDIPEGYSVSREKKERFSLILESASTNQTSMYLCASSFGRNTEAFFGQGTRLTVV.